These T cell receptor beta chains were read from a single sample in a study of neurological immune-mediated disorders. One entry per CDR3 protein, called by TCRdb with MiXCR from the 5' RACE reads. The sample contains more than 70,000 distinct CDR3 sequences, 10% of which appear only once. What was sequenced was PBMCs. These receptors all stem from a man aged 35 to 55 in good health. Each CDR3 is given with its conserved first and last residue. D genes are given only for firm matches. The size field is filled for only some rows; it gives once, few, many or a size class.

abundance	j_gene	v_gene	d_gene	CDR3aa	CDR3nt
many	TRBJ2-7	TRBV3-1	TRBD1	CASSLTGNYEQYF	TGTGCCAGCAGTTTGACAGGGAACTACGAGCAGTACTTC
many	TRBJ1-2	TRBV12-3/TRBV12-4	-	CASSLEGLGYGYTF	TGTGCCAGCAGTTTAGAGGGGCTGGGCTATGGCTACACCTTC
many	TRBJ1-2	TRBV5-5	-	CASSRGGTSGGYTF	TGTGCCAGCAGCCGGGGGGGGACCTCAGGGGGCTACACCTTC
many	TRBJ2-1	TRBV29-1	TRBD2	CSVDTGTSGEGAYNEQFF	TGCAGCGTTGATACCGGGACTAGCGGGGAGGGGGCCTACAATGAGCAGTTCTTC
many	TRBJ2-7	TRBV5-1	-	CASSQEAYEQYF	TGCGCCAGCAGCCAAGAAGCCTACGAGCAGTACTTC
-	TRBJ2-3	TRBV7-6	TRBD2	CASSLEGGAGGGDTQYF	TGTGCCAGCAGCTTAGAGGGAGGAGCGGGGGGCGGAGATACGCAGTATTTT
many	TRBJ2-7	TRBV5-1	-	CASSLPQASYEQYF	TGCGCCAGCAGCTTGCCCCAGGCGAGCTACGAGCAGTACTTC
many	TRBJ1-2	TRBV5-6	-	CASSWASRPYGYTF	TGTGCCAGCAGTTGGGCCAGTCGACCCTATGGCTACACCTTC
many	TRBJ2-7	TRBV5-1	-	CASSLGDYEQYF	TGCGCCAGCAGCTTGGGTGACTACGAGCAGTACTTC
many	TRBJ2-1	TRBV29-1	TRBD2	CSVSSGSESYNEQFF	TGCAGCGTATCTAGCGGGAGCGAATCCTACAATGAGCAGTTCTTC
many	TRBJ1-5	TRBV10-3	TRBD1	CAIGQDQGPQHF	TGTGCCATCGGACAGGACCAGGGGCCCCAGCATTTT
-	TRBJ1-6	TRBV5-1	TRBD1	CASSFGSGQGNNSPLHF	TGCGCCAGCAGCTTCGGATCGGGACAGGGCAATAATTCACCCCTCCACTTT
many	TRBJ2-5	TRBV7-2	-	CASSSRFPGETQYF	TGTGCCAGCAGCTCAAGGTTCCCGGGAGAGACCCAGTACTTC
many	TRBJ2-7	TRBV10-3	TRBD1	CAIRMDRGLYEQYF	TGTGCCATCAGGATGGACAGGGGGCTATACGAGCAGTACTTC
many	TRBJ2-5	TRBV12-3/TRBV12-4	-	CASSPDFFSQYF	TGTGCCAGCAGTCCGGATTTTTTTTCCCAGTACTTC
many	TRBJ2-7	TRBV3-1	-	CASSQEASWEQYF	TGTGCCAGCAGCCAAGAAGCATCTTGGGAGCAGTACTTC
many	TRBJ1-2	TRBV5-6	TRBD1	CASSDGTGQKVYGYTF	TGTGCCAGCAGCGACGGGACAGGGCAAAAAGTCTATGGCTACACCTTC
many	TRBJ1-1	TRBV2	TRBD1	CASSDRGFWGNTEAFF	TGTGCCAGCAGCGACAGGGGCTTCTGGGGAAACACTGAAGCTTTCTTT
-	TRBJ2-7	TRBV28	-	CASSPQGSYEQYF	TGTGCCAGCAGTCCCCAGGGGTCCTACGAGCAGTACTTC
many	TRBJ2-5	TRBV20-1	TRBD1	CSARDWDSFQETQYF	TGCAGTGCTAGAGACTGGGACAGCTTCCAAGAGACCCAGTACTTC
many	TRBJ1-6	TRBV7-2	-	CAVRGGSYNSPLHF	TGTGCCGTTAGAGGGGGCTCCTATAATTCACCCCTCCACTTT
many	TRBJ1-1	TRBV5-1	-	CASKREMNTEAFF	TGCGCCAGCAAGCGAGAGATGAACACTGAAGCTTTCTTT
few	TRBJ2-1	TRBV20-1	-	CSARDLVGDYNEQFF	TGCAGTGCTAGAGATCTAGTGGGGGACTACAATGAGCAGTTCTTC
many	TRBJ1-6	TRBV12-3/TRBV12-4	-	CASSTPGRNSPLHF	TGTGCCAGCAGTACCCCGGGACGGAATTCACCCCTCCACTTT
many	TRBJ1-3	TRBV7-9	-	CASHRGNTIYF	TGTGCCAGCCATAGGGGAAACACCATATATTTT
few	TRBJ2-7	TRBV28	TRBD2	CASSSPGGRGAYEQYF	TGTGCCAGCAGCTCCCCGGGCGGGAGGGGGGCCTACGAGCAGTACTTC
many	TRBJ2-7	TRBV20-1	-	CSARSGTSVNEQYF	TGCAGTGCCCGGAGCGGGACATCTGTGAACGAGCAGTACTTC
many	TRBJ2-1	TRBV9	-	CASSVASRGEQFF	TGTGCCAGCAGCGTAGCCAGCAGGGGTGAGCAGTTCTTC
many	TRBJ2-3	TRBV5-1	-	CASSSPSTDTQYF	TGCGCCAGCAGCTCGCCAAGCACAGATACGCAGTATTTT
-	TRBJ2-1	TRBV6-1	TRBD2	CASSYSRLAGPYNEQFF	TGTGCCAGCAGTTACTCCCGGCTAGCGGGGCCTTACAATGAGCAGTTCTTC
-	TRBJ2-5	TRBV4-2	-	CASSQEGFSNQETQYF	TGTGCCAGCAGCCAAGAAGGGTTCAGTAACCAAGAGACCCAGTACTTC
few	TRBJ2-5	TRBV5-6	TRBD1	CASSPDPFGTAKETQYF	TGTGCCAGCAGCCCGGACCCGTTCGGGACAGCTAAAGAGACCCAGTACTTC
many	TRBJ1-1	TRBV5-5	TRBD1	CASSLDRSNTEAFF	TGTGCCAGCAGCCTGGACAGGTCCAATACTGAAGCTTTCTTT
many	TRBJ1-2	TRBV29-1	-	CSVEELRDGYTF	TGCAGCGTTGAAGAACTGAGAGATGGCTACACCTTC
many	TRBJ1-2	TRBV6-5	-	CASSYLGSGYTF	TGTGCCAGCAGTTATCTGGGTAGTGGCTACACCTTC
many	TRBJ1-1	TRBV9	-	CASSVTGMNTEAFF	TGTGCCAGCAGCGTAACAGGCATGAACACTGAAGCTTTCTTT
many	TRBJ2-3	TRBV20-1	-	CSARDPREGLDTQYF	TGCAGTGCTAGAGATCCACGAGAGGGGCTAGATACGCAGTATTTT
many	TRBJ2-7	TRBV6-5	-	CASSPRDGAEQYF	TGTGCCAGCAGTCCTCGGGACGGGGCCGAGCAGTACTTC
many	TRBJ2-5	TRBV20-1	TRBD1	CSVTPGTGSLQTQYF	TGCAGTGTCACACCGGGGACAGGGTCTTTGCAGACCCAGTACTTC
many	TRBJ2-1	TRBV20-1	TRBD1	CSARDRDRGINEQFF	TGCAGTGCTAGAGATCGGGACAGGGGGATTAATGAGCAGTTCTTC
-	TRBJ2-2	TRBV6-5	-	CAARRESGELFF	TGTGCCGCCAGGCGGGAATCCGGGGAGCTGTTTTTT
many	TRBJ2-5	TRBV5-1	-	CASSLQGGAEETQYF	TGCGCCAGCAGCTTGCAGGGGGGGGCCGAAGAGACCCAGTACTTC
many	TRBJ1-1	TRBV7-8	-	CASSLTGNTEAFF	TGTGCCAGCAGCCTAACGGGGAACACTGAAGCTTTCTTT
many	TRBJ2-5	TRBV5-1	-	CASSLWGDRGAETQYF	TGCGCCAGCAGCTTGTGGGGCGACCGCGGGGCAGAGACCCAGTACTTC
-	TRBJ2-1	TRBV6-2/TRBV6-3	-	CASSYPTALEQFF	TGTGCCAGCAGCTACCCCACGGCCCTTGAGCAGTTCTTC
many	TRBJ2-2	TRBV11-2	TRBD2	CASSPTGTSGVTNTGELFF	TGTGCCAGCAGCCCCACCGGGACTAGCGGGGTTACGAACACCGGGGAGCTGTTTTTT
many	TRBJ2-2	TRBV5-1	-	CASGDPQDPEGLFF	TGCGCCAGCGGGGACCCCCAGGACCCCGAGGGGCTGTTTTTT
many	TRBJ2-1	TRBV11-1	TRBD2	CAIGTSGTKKQFF	TGTGCCATCGGGACTAGCGGGACTAAGAAGCAGTTCTTC
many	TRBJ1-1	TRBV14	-	CATTRIRTVDTEAFF	TGTGCCACCACCCGAATAAGGACAGTTGACACTGAAGCTTTCTTT
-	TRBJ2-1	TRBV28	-	CASSRPDTYNEQFF	TGTGCCAGCAGCCGCCCGGACACCTACAATGAGCAGTTCTTC
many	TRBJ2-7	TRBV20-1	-	CSARLIAVPYEQYF	TGCAGTGCTAGACTGATAGCGGTCCCCTACGAGCAGTACTTC
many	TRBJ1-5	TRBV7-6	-	CASSFGQGGENQPQHF	TGTGCCAGCAGCTTTGGGCAGGGCGGAGAGAATCAGCCCCAGCATTTT
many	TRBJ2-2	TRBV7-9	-	CASRPPSRERAGELFF	TGTGCCAGCAGGCCCCCTTCGCGGGAACGGGCCGGGGAGCTGTTTTTT
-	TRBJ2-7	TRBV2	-	CASRDITYEQYF	TGTGCCAGCAGGGACATCACCTACGAGCAGTACTTC
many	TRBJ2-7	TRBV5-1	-	CASSPNGDTDEQYF	TGCGCCAGCAGCCCCAACGGTGACACCGACGAGCAGTACTTC
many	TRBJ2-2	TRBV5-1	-	CASSFGGQNTGELFF	TGCGCCAGCAGCTTCGGGGGGCAGAACACCGGGGAGCTGTTTTTT
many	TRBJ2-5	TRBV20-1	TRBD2	CSARTSGGRETQYF	TGCAGTGCTAGGACTAGCGGGGGCCGGGAGACCCAGTACTTC
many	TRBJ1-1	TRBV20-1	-	CSARDRLRAQNTEAFF	TGCAGTGCTAGAGATCGGTTGAGGGCTCAGAACACTGAAGCTTTCTTT
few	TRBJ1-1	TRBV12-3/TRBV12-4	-	CASRPSRLLNTEAFF	TGTGCCAGCAGACCATCCCGCTTACTGAACACTGAAGCTTTCTTT